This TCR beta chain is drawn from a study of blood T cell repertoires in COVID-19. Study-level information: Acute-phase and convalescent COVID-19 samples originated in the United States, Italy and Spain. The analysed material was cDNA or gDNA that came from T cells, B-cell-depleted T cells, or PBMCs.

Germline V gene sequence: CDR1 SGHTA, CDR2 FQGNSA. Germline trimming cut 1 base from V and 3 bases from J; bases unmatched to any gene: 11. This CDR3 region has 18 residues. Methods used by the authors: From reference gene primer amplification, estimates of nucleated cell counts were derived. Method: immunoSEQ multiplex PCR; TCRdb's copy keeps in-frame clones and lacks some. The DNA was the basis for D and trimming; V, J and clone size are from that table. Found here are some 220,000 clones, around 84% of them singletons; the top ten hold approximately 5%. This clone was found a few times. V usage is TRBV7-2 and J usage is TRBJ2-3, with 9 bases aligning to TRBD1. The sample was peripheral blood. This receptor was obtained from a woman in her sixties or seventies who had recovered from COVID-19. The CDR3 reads CASSLVPPQGALTDTQYF. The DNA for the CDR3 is TGTGCCAGCAGCTTAGTCCCGCCACAGGGGGCACTTACAGATACGCAGTATTTT.